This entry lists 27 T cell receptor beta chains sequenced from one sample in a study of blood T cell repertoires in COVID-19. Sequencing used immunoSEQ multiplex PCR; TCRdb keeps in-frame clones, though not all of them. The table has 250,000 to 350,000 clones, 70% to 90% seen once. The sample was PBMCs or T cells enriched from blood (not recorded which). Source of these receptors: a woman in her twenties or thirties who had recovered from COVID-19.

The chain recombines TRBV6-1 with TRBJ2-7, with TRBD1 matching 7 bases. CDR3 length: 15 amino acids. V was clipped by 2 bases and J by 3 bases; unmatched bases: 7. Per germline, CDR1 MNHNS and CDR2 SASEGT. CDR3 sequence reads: CASSEQGTAIYEQYF. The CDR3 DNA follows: TGTGCCAGCAGTGAACAAGGGACAGCCATCTACGAGCAGTACTTC.

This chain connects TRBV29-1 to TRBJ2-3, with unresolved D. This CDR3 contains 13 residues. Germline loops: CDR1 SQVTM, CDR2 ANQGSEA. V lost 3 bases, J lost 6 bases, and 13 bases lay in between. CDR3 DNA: TGCAGCGTTGAGGGCAGATATTCCGATACGCAGTATTTT. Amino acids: CSVEGRYSDTQYF.

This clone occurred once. The CDR3 here is CASSYGRATYEQYF. CDR3 nucleotides: TGTGCCAGCAGCTACGGGAGAGCGACCTACGAGCAGTACTTC. The rearrangement uses TRBV6-5 and TRBJ2-7; TRBD2 is a possible D gene (6 bases). Trimming left V 6 bases short and J 2 bases short, with 14 bases between. The CDR3 is 14 amino acids. Germline V gene sequence: CDR1 MNHEY, CDR2 SVGAGI.

CDR3 nucleotides: TGCGCCAGCAGTGAGCCTACCGGACTAGCGGGAGTTAATGAGCAGTTCTTC. Translation: CASSEPTGLAGVNEQFF. The chain links TRBV10-1 to TRBJ2-1, with 13 nucleotides matching TRBD2. The trim removed 2 bases at V and 7 bases at J, leaving 8 bases unmatched. There are 17 residues in the CDR3. The germline V gene encodes CDR1 WNHNN and CDR2 SYGVQD (reference sequence).

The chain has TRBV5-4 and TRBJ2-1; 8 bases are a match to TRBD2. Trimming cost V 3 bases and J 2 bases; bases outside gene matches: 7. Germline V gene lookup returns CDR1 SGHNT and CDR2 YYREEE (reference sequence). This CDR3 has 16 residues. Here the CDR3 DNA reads TGTGCCAGCAGCTCCTCCGCGGGGGGACCCTACAATGAGCAGTTCTTC. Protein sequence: CASSSSAGGPYNEQFF.

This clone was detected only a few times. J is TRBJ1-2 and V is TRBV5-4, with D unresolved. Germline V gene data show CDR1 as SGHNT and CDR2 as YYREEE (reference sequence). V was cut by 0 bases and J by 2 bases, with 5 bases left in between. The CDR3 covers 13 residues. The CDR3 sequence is CASSLEQNYGYTF. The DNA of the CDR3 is TGTGCCAGCAGCTTGGAACAGAACTATGGCTACACCTTC.

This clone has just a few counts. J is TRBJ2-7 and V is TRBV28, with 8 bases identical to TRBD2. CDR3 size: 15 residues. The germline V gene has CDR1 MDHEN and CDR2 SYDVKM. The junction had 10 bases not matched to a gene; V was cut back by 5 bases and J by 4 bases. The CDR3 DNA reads TGTGCCAGCAGTGATCCGGGACTAGGGATATACGAGCAGTACTTC. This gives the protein CASSDPGLGIYEQYF.

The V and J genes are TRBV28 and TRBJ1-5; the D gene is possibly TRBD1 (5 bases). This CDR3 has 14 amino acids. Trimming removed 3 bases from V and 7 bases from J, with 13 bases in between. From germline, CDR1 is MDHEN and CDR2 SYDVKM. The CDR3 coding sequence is TGTGCCAGCAGTTTCCAGGGAGGCAGGCAGCCCCAGCATTTT. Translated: CASSFQGGRQPQHF. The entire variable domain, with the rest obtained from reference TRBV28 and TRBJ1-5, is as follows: DVKVTQSSRYLVKRTGEKVFLECVQDMDHENMFWYRQDPGLGLRLIYFSYDVKMKEKGDIPEGYSVSREKKERFSLILESASTNQTSMYLCASSFQGGRQPQHFGDGTRLSIL.

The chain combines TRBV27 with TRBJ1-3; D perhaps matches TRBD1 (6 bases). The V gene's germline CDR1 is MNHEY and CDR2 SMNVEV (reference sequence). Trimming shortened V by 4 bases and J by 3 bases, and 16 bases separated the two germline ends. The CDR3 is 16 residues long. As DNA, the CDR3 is TGTGCCAGCAGTTCCAAGAGGGGACACCGTGGAAACACCATATATTTT. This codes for CASSSKRGHRGNTIYF.

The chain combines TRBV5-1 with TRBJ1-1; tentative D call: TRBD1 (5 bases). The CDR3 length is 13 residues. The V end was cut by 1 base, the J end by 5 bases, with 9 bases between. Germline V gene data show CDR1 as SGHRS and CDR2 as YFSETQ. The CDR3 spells CASSLQGRTEAFF. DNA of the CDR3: TGCGCCAGCAGCTTGCAGGGAAGAACTGAAGCTTTCTTT.

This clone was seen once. The CDR3 loop is CASSFEPGSVYEQYF. In DNA, the CDR3 is TGTGCCAGCAGTTTTGAACCGGGGTCGGTCTACGAGCAGTACTTC. V is TRBV28 and J is TRBJ2-7; TRBD2 might be the D (5 bases). The V end lost 3 bases, the J end lost 3 bases, and 15 bases lay between the germline ends. The CDR3 consists of 15 residues. CDR1 is MDHEN, CDR2 SYDVKM, per germline.

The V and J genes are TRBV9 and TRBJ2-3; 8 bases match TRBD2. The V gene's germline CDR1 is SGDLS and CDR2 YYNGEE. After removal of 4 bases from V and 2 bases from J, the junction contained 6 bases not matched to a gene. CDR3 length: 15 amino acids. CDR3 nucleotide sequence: TGTGCCAGCAGCCCCATAGCGGGAAACACAGATACGCAGTATTTT. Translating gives CASSPIAGNTDTQYF.

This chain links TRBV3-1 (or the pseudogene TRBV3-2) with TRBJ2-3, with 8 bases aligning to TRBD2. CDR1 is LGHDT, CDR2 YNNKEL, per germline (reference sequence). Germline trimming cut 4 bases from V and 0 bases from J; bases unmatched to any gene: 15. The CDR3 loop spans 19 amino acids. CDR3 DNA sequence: TGTGCCAGCAGCCCCCCACTAAGCGGGGGCCCGGCTAGCACAGATACGCAGTATTTT. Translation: CASSPPLSGGPASTDTQYF.

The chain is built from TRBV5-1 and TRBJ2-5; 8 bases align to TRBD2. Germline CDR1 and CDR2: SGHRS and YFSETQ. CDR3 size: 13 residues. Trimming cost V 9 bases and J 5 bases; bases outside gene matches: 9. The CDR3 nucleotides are TGCGCCACCCGGATGACGGGAGGGGAGACCCAGTACTTC. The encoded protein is CATRMTGGETQYF. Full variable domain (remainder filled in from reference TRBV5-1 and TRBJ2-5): KAGVTQTPRYLIKTRGQQVTLSCSPISGHRSVSWYQQTPGQGLQFLFEYFSETQRNKGNFPGRFSGRQFSNSRSEMNVSTLELGDSALYLCATRMTGGETQYFGPGTRLLVL.

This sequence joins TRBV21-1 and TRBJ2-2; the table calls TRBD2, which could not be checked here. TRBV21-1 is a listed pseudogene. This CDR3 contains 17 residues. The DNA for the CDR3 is TGTGCCAGCAGCTTCGACGGACTAGCGGGACCAACCGGGGAGCTGTTTTTT. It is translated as CASSFDGLAGPTGELFF.

The CDR3 bases are TGCGCCAGCAGTGAGCATTCCAGGGTAGTATCGGACACCGGGGAGCTGTTTTTT. This sequence encodes CASSEHSRVVSDTGELFF. The rearrangement uses TRBV10-1 and TRBJ2-2, with D possibly being TRBD1 (5 bases). This CDR3 is built from 18 residues. V lost 2 bases and J lost 3, with 19 bases in between. Per germline, CDR1 WNHNN and CDR2 SYGVQD (reference sequence).

The chain's CDR3 is CASRPTGRTTSSYNSPLHF. The CDR3 DNA is TGTGCCAGCAGGCCGACAGGCCGAACAACAAGCTCCTATAATTCACCCCTCCACTTT. The chain is built from TRBV2 and TRBJ1-6; a possible D gene is TRBD1 (6 bases). Trimming cost V 6 bases and J 0 bases, with 21 bases left between them. Per the germline V gene, CDR1 is SNHLY and CDR2 is FYNNEI. The CDR3 spans 19 residues.

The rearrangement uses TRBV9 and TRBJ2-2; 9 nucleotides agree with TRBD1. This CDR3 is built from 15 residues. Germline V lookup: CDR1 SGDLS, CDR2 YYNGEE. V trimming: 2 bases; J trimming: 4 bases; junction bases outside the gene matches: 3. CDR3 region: CASSVDRGSTGELFF. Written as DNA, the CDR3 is TGTGCCAGCAGCGTTGACAGGGGGAGCACCGGGGAGCTGTTTTTT.

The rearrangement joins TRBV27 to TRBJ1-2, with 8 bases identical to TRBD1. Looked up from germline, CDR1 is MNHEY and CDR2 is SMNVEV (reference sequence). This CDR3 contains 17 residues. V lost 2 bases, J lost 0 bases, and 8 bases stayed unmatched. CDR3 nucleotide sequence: TGTGCCAGCAGTTTAAAGGGGCGGGGACAGGCTAACTATGGCTACACCTTC. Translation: CASSLKGRGQANYGYTF.

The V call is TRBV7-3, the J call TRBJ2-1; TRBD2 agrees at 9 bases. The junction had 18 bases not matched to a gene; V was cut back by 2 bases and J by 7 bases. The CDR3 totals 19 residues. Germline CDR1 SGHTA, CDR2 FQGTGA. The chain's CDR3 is CASSLFGGGRASVLNEQFF. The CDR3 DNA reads TGTGCCAGCAGCTTATTTGGCGGCGGGAGGGCCTCGGTCCTAAATGAGCAGTTCTTC.

CDR3 DNA sequence: TGTGCCAGCAGTCACGTAGACAGGGAGGCTGAAGCTTTCTTT. Protein sequence: CASSHVDREAEAFF. The gene calls are TRBV6-5 and TRBJ1-1; 7 bases align to TRBD1. Germline CDR1 MNHEY, CDR2 SVGAGI. This CDR3 spans 14 amino acids. Trimming removed 5 bases from V and 6 bases from J; junction bases left unmatched: 9.

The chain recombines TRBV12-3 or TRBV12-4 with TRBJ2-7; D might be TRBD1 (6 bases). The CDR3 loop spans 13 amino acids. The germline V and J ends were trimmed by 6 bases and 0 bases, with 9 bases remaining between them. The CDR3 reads CASRRTASYEQYF. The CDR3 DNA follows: TGTGCCAGCAGGCGGACAGCCTCCTACGAGCAGTACTTC.

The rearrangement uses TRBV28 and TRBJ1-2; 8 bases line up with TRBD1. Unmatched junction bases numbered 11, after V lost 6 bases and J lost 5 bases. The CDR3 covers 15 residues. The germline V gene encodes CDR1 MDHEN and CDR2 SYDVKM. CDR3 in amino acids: CASSSTGVGIYGYTF. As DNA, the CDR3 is TGTGCCAGCAGCTCGACAGGGGTGGGCATTTATGGCTACACCTTC.

CDR3 in DNA: TGTGCCAGCAGCCCCACCTACTACTCAGGGGTTGAGCAGTTCTTC. Protein product: CASSPTYYSGVEQFF. The chain joins TRBV11-2 to TRBJ2-1; D is perhaps TRBD1 (6 bases). V was trimmed by 5 bases and J by 9 bases, leaving 20 bases between them. Germline CDR1 and CDR2: SGHAT and FQNNGV. This CDR3 is 15 amino acids long.

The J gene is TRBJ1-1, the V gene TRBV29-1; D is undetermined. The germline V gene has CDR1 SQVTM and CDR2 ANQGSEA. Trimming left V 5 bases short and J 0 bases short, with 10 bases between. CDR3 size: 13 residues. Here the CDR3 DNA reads TGCAGCGTTCTTCCGGTTATGAACACTGAAGCTTTCTTT. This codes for CSVLPVMNTEAFF.

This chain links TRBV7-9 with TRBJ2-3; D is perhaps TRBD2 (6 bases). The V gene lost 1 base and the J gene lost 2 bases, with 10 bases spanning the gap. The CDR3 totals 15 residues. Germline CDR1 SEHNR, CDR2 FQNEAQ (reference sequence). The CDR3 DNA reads TGTGCCAGCAGCTTAGGTACGGGGGACACAGATACGCAGTATTTT. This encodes CASSLGTGDTDTQYF.

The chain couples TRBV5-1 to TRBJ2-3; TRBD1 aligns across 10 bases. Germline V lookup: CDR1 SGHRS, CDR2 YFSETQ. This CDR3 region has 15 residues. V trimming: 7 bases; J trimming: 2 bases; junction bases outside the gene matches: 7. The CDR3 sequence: CASAPGQGITDTQYF. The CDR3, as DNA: TGCGCCAGCGCCCCGGGACAGGGGATCACAGATACGCAGTATTTT.